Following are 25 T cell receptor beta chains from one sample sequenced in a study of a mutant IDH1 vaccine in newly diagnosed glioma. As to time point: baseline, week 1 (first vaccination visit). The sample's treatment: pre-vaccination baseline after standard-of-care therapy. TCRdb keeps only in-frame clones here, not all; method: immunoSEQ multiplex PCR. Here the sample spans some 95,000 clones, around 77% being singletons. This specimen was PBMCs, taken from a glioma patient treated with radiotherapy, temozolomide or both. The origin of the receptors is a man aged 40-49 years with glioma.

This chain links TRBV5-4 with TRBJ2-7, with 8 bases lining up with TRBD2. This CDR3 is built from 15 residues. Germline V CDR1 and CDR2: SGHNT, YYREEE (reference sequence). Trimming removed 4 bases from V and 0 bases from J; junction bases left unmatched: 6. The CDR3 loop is CASSIRAGASYEQYF. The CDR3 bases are TGTGCCAGCAGCATCCGAGCGGGAGCCTCCTACGAGCAGTACTTC. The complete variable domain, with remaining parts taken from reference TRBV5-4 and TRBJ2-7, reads ETGVTQSPTHLIKTRGQQVTLRCSSQSGHNTVSWYQQALGQGPQFIFQYYREEENGRGNFPPRFSGLQFPNYSSELNVNALELDDSALYLCASSIRAGASYEQYFGPGTRLTVT.

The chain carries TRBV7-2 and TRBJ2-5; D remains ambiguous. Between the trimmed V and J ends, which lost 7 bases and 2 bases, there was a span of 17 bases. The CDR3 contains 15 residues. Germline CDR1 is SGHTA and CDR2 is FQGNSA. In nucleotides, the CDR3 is TGTGCCAGCAAATCTACCGGTGCATTACAAGAGACCCAGTACTTC. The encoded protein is CASKSTGALQETQYF.

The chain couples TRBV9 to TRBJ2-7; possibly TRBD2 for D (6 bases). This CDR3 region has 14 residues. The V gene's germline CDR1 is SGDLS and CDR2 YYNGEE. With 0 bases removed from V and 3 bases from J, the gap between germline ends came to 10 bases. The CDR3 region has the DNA TGTGCCAGCAGCGTAGGTGGGGGGAACTACGAGCAGTACTTC. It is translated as CASSVGGGNYEQYF.

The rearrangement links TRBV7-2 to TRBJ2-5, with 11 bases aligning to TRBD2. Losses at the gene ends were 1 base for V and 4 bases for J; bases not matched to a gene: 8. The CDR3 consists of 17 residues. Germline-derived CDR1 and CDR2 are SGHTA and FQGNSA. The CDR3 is CASSLVGLAGGLETQYF. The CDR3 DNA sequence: TGTGCCAGCAGCTTAGTGGGTTTAGCGGGGGGGCTAGAGACCCAGTACTTC.

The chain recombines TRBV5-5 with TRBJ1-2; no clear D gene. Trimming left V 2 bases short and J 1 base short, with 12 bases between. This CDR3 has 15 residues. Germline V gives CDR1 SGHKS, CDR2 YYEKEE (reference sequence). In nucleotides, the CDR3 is TGTGCCAGCAGCTTTCAAGGTACCCTTAACTATGGCTACACCTTC. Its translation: CASSFQGTLNYGYTF.

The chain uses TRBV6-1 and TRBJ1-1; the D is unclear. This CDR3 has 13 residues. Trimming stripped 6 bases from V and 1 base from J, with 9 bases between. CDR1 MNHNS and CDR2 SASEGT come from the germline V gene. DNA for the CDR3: TGTGCCAGCAGCCCAGCTCAGAACACTGAAGCTTTCTTT. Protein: CASSPAQNTEAFF.

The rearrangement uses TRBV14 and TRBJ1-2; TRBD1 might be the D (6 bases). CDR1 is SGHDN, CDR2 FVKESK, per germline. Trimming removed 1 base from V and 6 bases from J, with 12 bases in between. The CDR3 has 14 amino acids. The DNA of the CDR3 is TGTGCCAGCAGCCAAGGGCAGGGGTGGCATGGCTACACCTTC. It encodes CASSQGQGWHGYTF.

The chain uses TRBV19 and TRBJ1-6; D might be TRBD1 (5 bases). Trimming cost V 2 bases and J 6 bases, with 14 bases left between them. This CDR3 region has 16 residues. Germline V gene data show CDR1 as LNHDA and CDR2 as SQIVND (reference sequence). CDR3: CASSIRPKRGNSPLHF. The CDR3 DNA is TGTGCCAGTAGTATACGGCCTAAAAGGGGTAATTCACCCCTCCACTTT.

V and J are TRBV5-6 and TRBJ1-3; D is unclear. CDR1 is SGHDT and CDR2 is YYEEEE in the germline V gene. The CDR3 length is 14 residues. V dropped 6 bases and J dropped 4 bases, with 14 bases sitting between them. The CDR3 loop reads CASNEREAGNTIYF. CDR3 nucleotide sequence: TGTGCCAGCAACGAGAGAGAGGCCGGAAACACCATATATTTT.

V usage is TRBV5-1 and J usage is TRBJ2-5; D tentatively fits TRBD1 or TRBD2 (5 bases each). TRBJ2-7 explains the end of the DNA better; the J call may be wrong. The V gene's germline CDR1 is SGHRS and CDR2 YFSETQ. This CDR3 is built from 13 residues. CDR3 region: CASSLRGPLEQYF. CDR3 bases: TGCGCCAGCAGCTTGCGGGGCCCTCTCGAGCAGTACTTC.

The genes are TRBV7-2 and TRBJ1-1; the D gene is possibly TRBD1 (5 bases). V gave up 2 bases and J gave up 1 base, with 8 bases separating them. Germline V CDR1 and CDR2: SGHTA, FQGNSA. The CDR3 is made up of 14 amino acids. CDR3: CASSLLQANTEAFF. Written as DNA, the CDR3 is TGTGCCAGCAGCTTACTACAGGCGAACACTGAAGCTTTCTTT. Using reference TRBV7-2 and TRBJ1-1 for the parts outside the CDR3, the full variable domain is GAGVSQSPSNKVTEKGKDVELRCDPISGHTALYWYRQSLGQGLEFLIYFQGNSAPDKSGLPSDRFSAERTGGSVSTLTIQRTQQEDSAVYLCASSLLQANTEAFFGQGTRLTVV.

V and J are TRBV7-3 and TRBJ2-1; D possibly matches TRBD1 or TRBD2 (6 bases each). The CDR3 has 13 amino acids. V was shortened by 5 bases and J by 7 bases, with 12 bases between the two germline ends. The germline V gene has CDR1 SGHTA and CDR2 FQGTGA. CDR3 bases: TGTGCCAGCAGCCTTGGGGGGCGGAATGAGCAGTTCTTC. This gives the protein CASSLGGRNEQFF.

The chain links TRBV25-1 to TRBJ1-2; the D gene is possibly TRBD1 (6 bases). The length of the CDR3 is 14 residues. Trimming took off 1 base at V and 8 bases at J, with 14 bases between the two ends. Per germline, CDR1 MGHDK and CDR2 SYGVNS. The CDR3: CASSEFRQDTGYTF. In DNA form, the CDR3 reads TGTGCCAGCAGTGAATTCCGACAGGACACGGGCTACACCTTC.

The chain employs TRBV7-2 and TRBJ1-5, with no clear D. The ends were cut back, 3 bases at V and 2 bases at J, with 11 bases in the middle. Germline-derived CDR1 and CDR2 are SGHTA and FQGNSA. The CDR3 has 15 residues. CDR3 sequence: CASSLSGRRNQPQHF. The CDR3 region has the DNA TGTGCCAGCAGCTTGTCTGGGAGGCGCAATCAGCCCCAGCATTTT.

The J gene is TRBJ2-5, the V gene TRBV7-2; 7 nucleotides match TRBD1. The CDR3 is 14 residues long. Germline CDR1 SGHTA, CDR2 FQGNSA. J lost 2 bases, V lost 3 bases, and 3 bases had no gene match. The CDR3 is CASSFQTGQETQYF. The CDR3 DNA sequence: TGTGCCAGCAGCTTCCAGACAGGGCAAGAGACCCAGTACTTC. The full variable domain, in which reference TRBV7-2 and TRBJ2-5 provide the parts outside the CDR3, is GAGVSQSPSNKVTEKGKDVELRCDPISGHTALYWYRQSLGQGLEFLIYFQGNSAPDKSGLPSDRFSAERTGGSVSTLTIQRTQQEDSAVYLCASSFQTGQETQYFGPGTRLLVL.

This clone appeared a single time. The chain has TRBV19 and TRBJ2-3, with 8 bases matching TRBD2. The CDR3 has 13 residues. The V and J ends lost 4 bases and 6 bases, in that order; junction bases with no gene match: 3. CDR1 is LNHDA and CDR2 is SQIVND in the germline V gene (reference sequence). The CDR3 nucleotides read TGTGCCAGTAGTACCGGACTAGCTGATACGCAGTATTTT. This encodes CASSTGLADTQYF.

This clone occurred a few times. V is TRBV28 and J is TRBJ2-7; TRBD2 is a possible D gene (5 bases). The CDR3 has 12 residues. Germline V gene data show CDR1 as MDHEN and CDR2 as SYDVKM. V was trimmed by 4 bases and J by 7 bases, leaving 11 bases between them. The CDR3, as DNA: TGTGCCAGCAGTTCCAACACGGGGGAGCAGTACTTC. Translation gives CASSSNTGEQYF.

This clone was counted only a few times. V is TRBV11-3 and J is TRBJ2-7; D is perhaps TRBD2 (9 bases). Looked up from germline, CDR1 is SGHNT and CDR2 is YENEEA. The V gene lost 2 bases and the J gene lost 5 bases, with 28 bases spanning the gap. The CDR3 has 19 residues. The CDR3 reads CASSLIVDRGKREEDEQYF. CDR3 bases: TGTGCCAGCAGCTTAATAGTTGACAGGGGCAAGCGGGAGGAGGACGAGCAGTACTTC. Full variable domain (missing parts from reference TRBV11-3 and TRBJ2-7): EAGVVQSPRYKIIEKKQPVAFWCNPISGHNTLYWYLQNLGQGPELLIRYENEEAVDDSQLPKDRFSAERLKGVDSTLKIQPAELGDSAVYLCASSLIVDRGKREEDEQYFGPGTRLTVT.

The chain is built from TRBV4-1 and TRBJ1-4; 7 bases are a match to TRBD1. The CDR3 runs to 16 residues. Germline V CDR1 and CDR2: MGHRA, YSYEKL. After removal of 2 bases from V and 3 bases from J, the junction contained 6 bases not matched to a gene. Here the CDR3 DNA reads TGCGCCAGCAGCCAAAACGTGGGACAGCCTAATGAAAAACTGTTTTTT. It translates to CASSQNVGQPNEKLFF.

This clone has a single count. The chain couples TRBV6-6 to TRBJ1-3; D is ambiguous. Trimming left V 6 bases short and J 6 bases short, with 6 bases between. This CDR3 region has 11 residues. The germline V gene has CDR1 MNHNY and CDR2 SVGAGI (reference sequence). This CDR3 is CASSPANTIYF. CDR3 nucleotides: TGTGCCAGCAGCCCGGCAAACACCATATATTTT.

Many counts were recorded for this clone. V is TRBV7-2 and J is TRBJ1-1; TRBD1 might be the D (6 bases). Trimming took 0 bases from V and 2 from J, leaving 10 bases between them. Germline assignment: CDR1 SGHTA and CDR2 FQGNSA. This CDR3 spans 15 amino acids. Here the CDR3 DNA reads TGTGCCAGCAGCTTAGCACAGGGCCTTAACACTGAAGCTTTCTTT. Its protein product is CASSLAQGLNTEAFF.

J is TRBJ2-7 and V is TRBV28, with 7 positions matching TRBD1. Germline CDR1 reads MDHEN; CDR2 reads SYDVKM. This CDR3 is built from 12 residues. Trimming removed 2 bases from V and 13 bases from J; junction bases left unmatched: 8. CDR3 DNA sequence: TGTGCCAGCAGTTTACCCAGGGGGTCGAGATACTTC. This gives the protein CASSLPRGSRYF.

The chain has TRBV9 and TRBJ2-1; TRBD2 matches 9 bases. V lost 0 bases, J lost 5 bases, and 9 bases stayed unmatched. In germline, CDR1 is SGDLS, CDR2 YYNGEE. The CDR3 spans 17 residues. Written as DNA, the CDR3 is TGTGCCAGCAGCGTAGGGAGTAGCGGGAGATATAACAATGAGCAGTTCTTC. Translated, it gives CASSVGSSGRYNNEQFF.

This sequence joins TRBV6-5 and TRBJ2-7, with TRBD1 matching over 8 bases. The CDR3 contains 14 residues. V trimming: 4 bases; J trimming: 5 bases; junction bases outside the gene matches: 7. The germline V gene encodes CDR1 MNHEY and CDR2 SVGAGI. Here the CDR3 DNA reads TGTGCCAGCAGTTCGCGGACAGGGAAGAACGAGCAGTACTTC. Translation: CASSSRTGKNEQYF.

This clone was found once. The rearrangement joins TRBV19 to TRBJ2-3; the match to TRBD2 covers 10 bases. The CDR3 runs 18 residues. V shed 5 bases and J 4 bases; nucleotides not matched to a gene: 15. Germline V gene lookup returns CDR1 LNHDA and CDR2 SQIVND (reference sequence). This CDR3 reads CASSFRPIAGGSPDTQYF. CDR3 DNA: TGTGCCAGTAGTTTCAGACCAATAGCGGGGGGTAGCCCAGATACGCAGTATTTT.